This TCR beta chain is drawn from a study of identical twins. Findings and limits, study-wide: Clonotypes of the beta chain that were abundant in cord blood carried fewer insertions (memory repertoires showed none). A cross-sectional statistical analysis, not follow-up of the same donors, supported the conclusions. Zero-insertion analyses could be partly confounded by invariant MAIT and iNKT cells.

The J segment lost 0 bases and the V segment lost 3 bases, leaving 7 bases of the junction unmatched. CDR1 and CDR2 from the germline V gene are MGHRA and YSYEKL. This CDR3 comprises 18 residues. This clonotype was seen only a few times. Its antigen is not identified. MiXCR, run by TCRdb on the 5' RACE reads, gives a single entry per CDR3 protein. The sample comprises under 450,000 distinct CDR3 sequences, about a fifth of which are singletons, and around 12% rests with the top ten. Sequencing input: naive T cells sorted from blood. The sequence derives from a man in his fifties or sixties in good health. The chain joins TRBV4-1 to TRBJ2-2, with 10 bases lining up with TRBD2. The DNA of the CDR3 is TGCGCCAGCAGCCAGAGGGGCCTAGCGGGGGCGAACACCGGGGAGCTGTTTTTT. It yields the protein CASSQRGLAGANTGELFF.